The entry that follows covers one TCR beta chain sequence. The data originate from a study of shared clonotypes between healthy human individuals. The V gene's germline CDR1 is SGDLS and CDR2 YYNGEE. Trimming left V 4 bases short and J 6 bases short, with 13 bases between. This CDR3 region has 13 residues. Measured with immunoSEQ multiplex PCR; TCRdb has only the in-frame clones, and not every one. The sample includes about 470,000 clones, about 85% of them seen just once. Those who donated, Caucasian adults without exception, all lived in Nashville, Tennessee. This receptor was identified in a woman aged 35 to 49 in good health. Some clones in this sample may be carry-over from other donors' samples. The chain has TRBV9 and TRBJ1-1; no reliable D call. The sample was PBMCs. The CDR3 spells CASSPLSLAEAFF. The CDR3 nucleotides are TGTGCCAGCAGCCCCCTATCTTTGGCTGAAGCTTTCTTT.